This TCR beta chain was identified in a study of T-cell reconstitution after alpha-beta-depleted transplantation in children. Overall study findings and caveats: Some patients showed high day-60 TCRbeta diversity, which derived from surviving recipient T cells and thymic progenitors. T-cell numbers and diversity, one year after transplant, stemmed largely from T cells that were newly produced. At around two months after transplant, the alpha-beta T cells were reportedly derived from several hundred expanded clones that came from non-depleted graft cells.

As to this clonotype: No antigen is known for it.

CDR1 and CDR2 from the germline V gene are SGHVS and FNYEAQ. The CDR3 runs 14 residues. V gave up 1 base and J gave up 6 bases, with 7 bases separating them. Preparation of the TCRbeta library used unique molecular identifiers. Via MiXCR, TCRdb re-called the PCR reads, giving one row per CDR3 protein. The sample shows nearly 250,000 distinct CDR3 sequences, under 9.5% of them seen only once. The source is a male patient between 5 and 17 years old who had a stem cell transplant for acute lymphoblastic leukemia, so the T cells may come from the graft donor. Sequenced material: PBMCs, mostly from graft donor cells, taken 180 days after TCRalphabeta/CD19-depleted stem cell transplant. The chain couples TRBV7-6 to TRBJ1-6, with no clear D. CDR3 loop: CASSLVQINSPLHF. The CDR3 coding sequence is TGTGCCAGCAGCTTAGTACAGATTAATTCACCCCTCCACTTT.